Sequencing of this TCR beta chain was carried out in a study of T-cell reconstitution after alpha-beta-depleted transplantation in children (dated by TCRdb to about 2016). About the full investigation: The study quantitatively tracked T-cell immune reconstitution after TCRalphabeta/CD19-depleted allogeneic hematopoietic cell transplantation in children using TCR repertoire profiling.

Results and caveats for the whole study, not just this receptor: About two months after transplant, the apparently early recovery of alphabetaT-cell counts reportedly depended on just several hundred clones that had expanded rapidly and came from non-depleted graft cells. Over the following months the frequencies of hyperexpanded clones went down, and after one year T-cell counts and TCRbeta diversity were mostly credited to newly produced T cells. In some patients, the high TCRbeta diversity seen at day 60 was put down to recipient T cells and intrathymic progenitors that had survived conditioning.

The CDR3 contains 15 residues, cysteine and phenylalanine counted. Just the 45-base CDR3 DNA is kept, in frame starting at base 1. Trimmed from V: 5 bases; trimmed from J: 5 bases; junction bases lacking a gene match: 10. Read against the paper, the sample's treatment or condition label means: allogeneic hematopoietic cell transplantation with graft depleted of TCRalphabeta T cells and CD19 B cells. The transplant recipients were children given TCRalphabeta/CD19-depleted allogeneic hematopoietic cell grafts. Library prep was done by PCR. Instrument used: Illumina HiSeq 2500. TCR library preparation used molecular barcoding, with unique molecular identifiers applied to normalize quantification of the TCRbeta repertoire. The raw public data were reprocessed by TCRdb itself: fastp quality trimming at Q25, MiXCR clonotype calling, in-frame beta chains only. Each CDR3 protein appears once, grouped with its most common genes and DNA. The sample has some 550,000 distinct CDR3 sequences on record, 23% of them singletons. The ten largest clones add up to 13% to 15% of the sample.

Notes on this clonotype: Its target antigen remains unknown. No base qualities exist here, and no much larger clone lies one base off it.

The source was PBMCs, mostly from graft donor cells, collected 360 days after TCRalphabeta/CD19-depleted stem cell transplant. The origin of this receptor is a boy under two years old who had a stem cell transplant for acute myeloid leukemia, so the T cells may come from the graft donor. In this chain, TRBV12-3 or TRBV12-4 is recombined with TRBJ2-7, with 9 bases matching TRBD1. The DNA sequence reads TGTGCCAGCAGTGGAACCGGGACAGGGTTCGACGAGCAGTACTTC. Translated, this gives CASSGTGTGFDEQYF.